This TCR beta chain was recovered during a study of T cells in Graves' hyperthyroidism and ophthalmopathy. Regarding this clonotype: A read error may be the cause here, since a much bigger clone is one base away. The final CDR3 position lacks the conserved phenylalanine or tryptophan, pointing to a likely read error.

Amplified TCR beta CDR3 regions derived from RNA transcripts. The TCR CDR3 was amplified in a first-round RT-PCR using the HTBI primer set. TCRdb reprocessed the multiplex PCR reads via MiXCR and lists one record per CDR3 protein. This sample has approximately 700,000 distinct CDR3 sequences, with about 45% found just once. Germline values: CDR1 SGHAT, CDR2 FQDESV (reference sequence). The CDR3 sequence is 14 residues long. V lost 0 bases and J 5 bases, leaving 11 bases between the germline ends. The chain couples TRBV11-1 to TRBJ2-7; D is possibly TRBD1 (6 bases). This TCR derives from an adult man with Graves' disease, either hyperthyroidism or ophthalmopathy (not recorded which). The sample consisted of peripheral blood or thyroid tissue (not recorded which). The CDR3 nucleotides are TGTGCCAGCAGCTTAGCTGGGACACTCGACGAGCAGTACTTG. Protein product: CASSLAGTLDEQYL.